This T cell receptor (beta chain) was sequenced during a study of Graves' ophthalmopathy and Graves' hyperthyroidism (dated by TCRdb to the late 2010s). For context, the study as a whole: Hyperthyroidism was defined as stable when no progression to ophthalmopathy occurred within 18 months of follow-up. The study used TCR beta repertoire signatures to distinguish Graves' ophthalmopathy from Graves' hyperthyroidism and to predict progression to ophthalmopathy. In total, around 140 blood samples were TCR-sequenced: under 45 ophthalmopathy, approximately 75 hyperthyroidism and approximately 17 hyperthyroidism-to-ophthalmopathy patients. To explore V-J signatures that separate ophthalmopathy from hyperthyroidism, a discovery set of about 96 patients was enrolled, consisting of about 41 with ophthalmopathy and roughly 60 with stable hyperthyroidism. For independent validation, a separate cohort was made up of 18 hyperthyroidism patients plus 17 patients who later progressed from hyperthyroidism to ophthalmopathy. In over 5 hyperthyroidism patients, the T-cell repertoire of thyroid tissue was compared with the T-cell repertoire of blood. Following sampling, methimazole starting at 30 mg daily was administered to hyperthyroidism patients, and high-dose intravenous methylprednisolone was administered to ophthalmopathy patients. Beyond this particular receptor, the publication reports: In validation, the model predicted ophthalmopathy progression with 70.59% sensitivity and approximately 78% specificity; some 13 predicted patients were CT-confirmed with GO in a median of approximately 6.5 months. No statistical method was used to predetermine the sample size, and group allocation was not hidden from the investigators. Most expanded thyroid clonotypes with frequency above 0.001 were also detected in blood, suggesting blood repertoires may reflect the thyroid immune response. In cross-validation, the 13-signature model distinguished ophthalmopathy from stable hyperthyroidism with around 86% sensitivity and about 81% specificity, while in the test set the corresponding values were about 80% and 75%.

The CDR3 runs 16 amino acids, cysteine and phenylalanine included. The CDR3 DNA has 48 bases and is translated from base 1. CDR1 and CDR2 are read off the germline V gene as ENHRY and SYGVKD. Of note for this clonotype: Its antigen remains unidentified. At one of its ends the junction is not consistent with the germline gene, which may arise from a read error.

For repertoire sequencing, the TCR beta CDR3 regions were amplified from RNA transcripts. HTBI primers and the Qiagen OneStep RT-PCR kit were used in a first-round RT-PCR, which was followed by a second-round multiplex PCR, size selection and purification. Libraries were sequenced paired-end with 100 bp reads on an Illumina HiSeq2000. Concerning the study's data processing: SOAPnuke was used to process the reads, removing any read that contained adapters or uncalled bases, had a mean Phred below 15, or lacked an exact match to the constant primer or identifier. COPE v1.2.5 was used to merge the high-quality paired reads. Clonotypes were defined as unique nucleotide sequences and were aligned to IMGT TRB V, D and J references using MiTCR v1.1. Analysis was restricted to V-J combinations with a frequency above 0.0001, which covered about 99% of repertoires. A TCR clonal expansion and chaos score per V-J combination was defined as the ratio of F50 clonal expansion to chaos observed in the TCRdist matrix. Welch's t-statistics and random forest were used to reduce features to about a dozen V-J combinations, which were fed into a naive Bayes classifier. Thyroid-blood repertoire similarity was quantified with the Morisita-Horn index. The raw public data were reprocessed by TCRdb itself: fastp quality trimming at Q25, MiXCR clonotype calling, in-frame beta chains only. Every CDR3 protein is listed once, alongside the most common genes and DNA of its rows. The V and J calls were not made by the authors but by TCRdb's processing. The sample table contains 560,000 or so distinct CDR3 sequences; only one count was recorded for approximately 37% of them. The top ten clones comprise approximately 4.1% of the sample.

Hyperthyroidism patients were newly diagnosed, were aged 18 to 65 years, and had a disease duration under 2 months. Patients were excluded if they had other autoimmune diseases, uncontrolled infections, pregnancy or lactation. Diagnosis was based on clinical symptoms, serum thyroxine, TRAb, thyroid ultrasound and orbital computed tomography. Total RNA was extracted using Trizol reagent, and RNA quality was checked on an Agilent 2100 Bioanalyzer. This TCR came from an adult man with Graves' hyperthyroidism. The sequence is built from TRBV10-3 and TRBJ2-7, with the D call perhaps TRBD1 or TRBD2, as 6 bases match in each case. The sequencing input was peripheral blood or thyroid tissue (not recorded which). The CDR3 sequence is CASSPLGGRVSYEQYF. The DNA sequence is TGTGCCAGCAGTCCGCTCGGGGGCAGGGTATCCTACGAGCAGTACTTC.